The source of this T cell receptor (beta chain) is a study of blood T cell repertoires in COVID-19 (TCRdb year 2020). In the study overall: The collaborator samples originated in the United States, Italy and Spain and spanned the acute and convalescent phases of COVID-19. The prospective study material was composed of cDNA or gDNA derived from T cells, B-cell-depleted T cells, or PBMCs. Subjects who had been exposed to COVID-19, were actively infected with it, or had recovered from it provided the deeply sampled blood TCRbeta repertoires that made up the dataset. The repertoires were released in a freely available public database meant as a resource for research on the immune response to SARS-CoV-2. The samples were drawn from the first 160 participants of the ongoing ImmuneRACE study and from over a thousand subjects provided by 6 global collaborators. Sample metadata almost always included a de-identified subject ID, COVID-19 status, age in years and sex. Where available, HLA class I and class II types were obtained from metadata supplied by the sample provider rather than from assay-based typing.

Collaborating institutions collected whole blood in K2EDTA tubes following their own protocols. For TCRbeta analysis, collaborators shipped samples in one of three forms: frozen whole blood, isolated PBMCs, or DNA extracted from either of those sample types. Worth noting for this clone: The antigen it recognizes is unknown. Base qualities were left out, and no much larger clone turns up one base away.

What the study reported, not specific to this receptor: How much clinical and demographic metadata was included differed by source and by participant, and the metadata was provided uncurated.

Relative to germline, V is missing 6 bases and J is missing 6 bases, with 15 bases of the junction outside any gene match. The CDR3 goes from the cysteine to the phenylalanine over 17 residues. Solely the CDR3 DNA is kept, with 51 bases framed from the first base. TCRbeta CDR3 regions were amplified from genomic DNA by means of the immunoSEQ Assay, a bias-controlled multiplex PCR. In the original analysis: Within the assay, amplification of reference gene primers was used to estimate how many nucleated cells each sample contained. To quantify the absolute abundance of each unique TCRbeta CDR3 rearrangement, sequence reads were collapsed and filtered. For each sample, productive Simpson clonality was calculated as the square root of Simpson's diversity index over productive rearrangements. This is the immuneACCESS table as TCRdb keeps it, with only in-frame sequences that have V and J called. A part of the clones is gone; compared with another copy, unresolved V genes explain less than half, and the rest is unexplained. V, J and clone size are those of that table, while D and trimming were read from the DNA. Here the sample has some 250,000 clones; roughly 90% occur a single time. In total, the top ten clones hold 0.7% of the sample.

Sequencing was done on a sample of peripheral blood. The chain is made from TRBV23-1 and TRBJ2-3; 10 central nucleotides agree with TRBD1. TRBV23-1 is an ORF, and what it does is uncertain. The sequence was obtained from a human donor in a cohort sampled during active COVID-19. The nucleotides read TGCGCCAGCAGCCCCCCCCGGACAGGGGGTTTTGTGGATACGCAGTATTTT. It translates to CASSPPRTGGFVDTQYF.